These T cell receptor beta chains were read from a single sample in a study of shared clonotypes between healthy human individuals. Here immunoSEQ multiplex PCR was the method, and the copy in TCRdb shows in-frame clones only, minus some. Here the sample spans 2 million to 3 million clones, 80% to 95% being singletons. The sequenced sample was naive CD4+ T cells from PBMCs. The receptors here all came from a man aged 18 to 29 in good health. Some clones in this sample may be carry-over from other donors' samples. Each CDR3 is given with its conserved first and last residue.

v_call: TRBV10-3
cdr3_length: 14
j_call: TRBJ2-5
cdr3_aa: CAIGPGLAGETQYF

v_call: TRBV6-5
cdr3_length: 15
j_call: TRBJ1-2
cdr3_aa: CASIGDSRTNYGYTF

v_call: TRBV5-1
cdr3_length: 16
j_call: TRBJ2-5
cdr3_aa: CASNPREARLVQTQYF

v_call: TRBV2
cdr3_length: 14
j_call: TRBJ1-2
cdr3_aa: CASSRDTLVAGYTF

v_call: TRBV27
cdr3_length: 15
j_call: TRBJ2-3
cdr3_aa: CATTAAWASTDTQYF

v_call: TRBV2
cdr3_length: 13
j_call: TRBJ1-5
cdr3_aa: CASTAYLGQPQHF

v_call: TRBV7-9
cdr3_length: 17
j_call: TRBJ2-4
cdr3_aa: CASSHLDRGGAKNIQYF

v_call: TRBV7-2
cdr3_length: 13
j_call: TRBJ2-2
cdr3_aa: CASSRGSGGELFF

v_call: TRBV5-1
cdr3_length: 15
j_call: TRBJ2-1
cdr3_aa: CASSLVGQGGDEQFF

v_call: TRBV18
cdr3_length: 15
j_call: TRBJ2-5
cdr3_aa: CASSPQGGLQETQYF

v_call: TRBV2
cdr3_length: 10
j_call: TRBJ2-7
cdr3_aa: CASSWSEQYF

v_call: TRBV4-2
cdr3_length: 14
j_call: TRBJ1-1
cdr3_aa: CASSHPGSHTEAFF

v_call: TRBV9
cdr3_length: 13
j_call: TRBJ1-1
cdr3_aa: CASSVGRDTEAFF

v_call: TRBV19
cdr3_length: 15
j_call: TRBJ2-1
cdr3_aa: CASSKLAGGYNEQFF

v_call: TRBV28
cdr3_length: 12
j_call: TRBJ2-3
cdr3_aa: CASSSGGVLQYF

v_call: TRBV28
cdr3_length: 15
j_call: TRBJ2-7
cdr3_aa: CASSPRTSGRWEQYF

v_call: TRBV6-1
cdr3_length: 15
j_call: TRBJ2-5
cdr3_aa: CASSDSGRGGETQYF

v_call: TRBV28
cdr3_length: 15
j_call: TRBJ1-1
cdr3_aa: CASRPRKGLNTEAFF

v_call: TRBV4-1
cdr3_length: 15
j_call: TRBJ2-1
cdr3_aa: CASSQGRTTYNEQFF

v_call: TRBV10-3
cdr3_length: 14
j_call: TRBJ2-5
cdr3_aa: CAIRETGAKETQYF

v_call: TRBV28
cdr3_length: 16
j_call: TRBJ1-1
cdr3_aa: CASSLWGGAGGTEAFF

v_call: TRBV7-2
cdr3_length: 15
j_call: TRBJ1-5
cdr3_aa: CASSLGGNDNQPQHF

v_call: TRBV29-1
cdr3_length: 15
j_call: TRBJ2-4
cdr3_aa: CSVARQGPAKNIQYF

v_call: TRBV6-5
cdr3_length: 13
j_call: TRBJ1-6
cdr3_aa: CASSYSGLSPLHF

v_call: TRBV5-1
cdr3_length: 16
j_call: TRBJ2-7
cdr3_aa: CASMPAEGGAYAEQYF

v_call: TRBV6-7
cdr3_length: 17
j_call: TRBJ2-1
cdr3_aa: CASRGGRALDSYNEQFF

v_call: TRBV30
cdr3_length: 15
j_call: TRBJ1-3
cdr3_aa: CAWSTGTPSGNTIYF

v_call: TRBV5-1
cdr3_length: 15
j_call: TRBJ1-2
cdr3_aa: CASSLGSFGLGGYTF

v_call: TRBV4-2
cdr3_length: 15
j_call: TRBJ2-3
cdr3_aa: CASSHGSRSTDTQYF

v_call: TRBV4-1
cdr3_length: 17
j_call: TRBJ2-5
cdr3_aa: CASSRALLAGAPETQYF

v_call: TRBV5-1
cdr3_length: 15
j_call: TRBJ2-5
cdr3_aa: CASSYDRGGAETQYF

v_call: TRBV27
cdr3_length: 15
j_call: TRBJ2-3
cdr3_aa: CASSWQGVNTDTQYF

v_call: TRBV4-3
cdr3_length: 14
j_call: TRBJ2-1
cdr3_aa: CASSQEGTSGRVFF

v_call: TRBV5-1
cdr3_length: 14
j_call: TRBJ2-7
cdr3_aa: CASSFSGGTYEQYF

v_call: TRBV19
cdr3_length: 12
j_call: TRBJ1-5
cdr3_aa: CASRGRNQPQHF

v_call: TRBV7-3
cdr3_length: 13
j_call: TRBJ2-3
cdr3_aa: CASSLGRTDTQYF

v_call: TRBV7-3
cdr3_length: 15
j_call: TRBJ2-2
cdr3_aa: CASSPGRGNTGELFF

v_call: TRBV28
cdr3_length: 14
j_call: TRBJ1-6
cdr3_aa: CASRDVGHNSPLHF

v_call: TRBV4-2
cdr3_length: 17
j_call: TRBJ2-2
cdr3_aa: CASSQEGGAPNTGELFF

v_call: TRBV5-1
cdr3_length: 15
j_call: TRBJ2-5
cdr3_aa: CASSLLGDRQETQYF

v_call: TRBV10-3
cdr3_length: 14
j_call: TRBJ2-7
cdr3_aa: CAISERGTSYEQYF

v_call: TRBV5-1
cdr3_length: 15
j_call: TRBJ1-5
cdr3_aa: CASSLAGEGYQPQHF

v_call: TRBV19
cdr3_length: 14
j_call: TRBJ1-3
cdr3_aa: CASTPTVSGNTIYF

v_call: TRBV30
cdr3_length: 15
j_call: TRBJ2-3
cdr3_aa: CAWSPGATITDTQYF

v_call: TRBV4-1
cdr3_length: 13
j_call: TRBJ2-1
cdr3_aa: CASSKNRVGEQFF

v_call: TRBV6-1
cdr3_length: 14
j_call: TRBJ2-2
cdr3_aa: CASRDRIIEGELFF

v_call: TRBV25-1
cdr3_length: 15
j_call: TRBJ1-2
cdr3_aa: CASRSNAGANYGYTF

v_call: TRBV6-5
cdr3_length: 12
j_call: TRBJ2-3
cdr3_aa: CASSASVDTQYF

v_call: TRBV18
cdr3_length: 15
j_call: TRBJ2-7
cdr3_aa: CASSPSQGSSYEQYF

v_call: TRBV15
cdr3_length: 14
j_call: TRBJ1-2
cdr3_aa: CATSRAGTNDGYTF

v_call: TRBV4-1
cdr3_length: 15
j_call: TRBJ1-4
cdr3_aa: CASSQIGTGNEKLFF

v_call: TRBV5-1
cdr3_length: 15
j_call: TRBJ2-2
cdr3_aa: CASRPLAGDPGELFF

v_call: TRBV28
cdr3_length: 12
j_call: TRBJ1-1
cdr3_aa: CASSLRWDEAFF

v_call: TRBV5-1
cdr3_length: 14
j_call: TRBJ2-7
cdr3_aa: CASSLGDIFSEQYF

v_call: TRBV6-1
cdr3_length: 14
j_call: TRBJ1-2
cdr3_aa: CASSVGRGAYGYTF

v_call: TRBV6-1
cdr3_length: 16
j_call: TRBJ2-7
cdr3_aa: CASSEVPRGVRYEQYF

v_call: TRBV5-1
cdr3_length: 15
j_call: TRBJ1-3
cdr3_aa: CASSSGGLSGNTIYF

v_call: TRBV5-1
cdr3_length: 15
j_call: TRBJ2-5
cdr3_aa: CASSSSGTGEETQYF

v_call: TRBV7-3
cdr3_length: 15
j_call: TRBJ2-5
cdr3_aa: CASSPVPDSQETQYF